The sequence of this TCR beta chain was determined in a study of human T cells and chemical hapten exposure. Study overall: The variation in per-sample TCR yields arose mainly from small differences in pooled library volumes.

Separate cDNA molecules received unique molecular identifiers, which the library attached to them. Per the original data handling: Sample TCR totals centred on a median of around 95,000, ranging about 20,000 to 690,600. TCRdb re-derived calls from the reads in MiXCR, one entry per CDR3 protein. Here the V and J calls rest on TCRdb's processing, not on the authors' analysis. The sample lists fewer than 150,000 distinct CDR3 sequences; 8.5% were seen once. Germline CDR1 SQVTM, CDR2 ANQGSEA. Between the trimmed V and J ends, which lost 6 bases and 0 bases, there was a span of 11 bases. This CDR3 region has 13 residues. This clonotype was seen a handful of times. Its specificity is not known. Study-level results: No change in TCRs above 1 in 1000 frequency was produced by DPC sensitization.

Unfractionated whole blood served as the source for total RNA extraction. The TCR comes from a human donor in good health. Some clones in this sample may be carry-over from other donors' samples. Sequenced: whole blood. The chain has TRBV29-1 and TRBJ1-2; D ambiguous. The CDR3 region is CSVRTDTNYGYTF. The CDR3 region has the DNA TGCAGCGTAAGGACGGATACTAACTATGGCTACACCTTC.